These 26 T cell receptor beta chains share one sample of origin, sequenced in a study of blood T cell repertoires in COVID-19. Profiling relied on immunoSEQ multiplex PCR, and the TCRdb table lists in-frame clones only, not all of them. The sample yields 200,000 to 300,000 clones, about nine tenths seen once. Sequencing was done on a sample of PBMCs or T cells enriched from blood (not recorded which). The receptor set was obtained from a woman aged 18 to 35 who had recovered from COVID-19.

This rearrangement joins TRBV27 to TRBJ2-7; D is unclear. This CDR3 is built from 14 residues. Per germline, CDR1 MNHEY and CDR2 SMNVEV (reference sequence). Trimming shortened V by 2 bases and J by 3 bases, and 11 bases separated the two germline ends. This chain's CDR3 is CASSLSTESYEQYF. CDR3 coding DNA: TGTGCCAGCAGTTTAAGTACTGAGAGCTACGAGCAGTACTTC.

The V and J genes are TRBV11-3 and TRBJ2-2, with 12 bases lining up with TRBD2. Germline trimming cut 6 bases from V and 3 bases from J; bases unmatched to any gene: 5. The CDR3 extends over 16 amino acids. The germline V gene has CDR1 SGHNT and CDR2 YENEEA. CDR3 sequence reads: CASRLTSGGYTGELFF. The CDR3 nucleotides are TGTGCCAGCAGGCTAACTAGCGGGGGGTACACCGGGGAGCTGTTTTTT.

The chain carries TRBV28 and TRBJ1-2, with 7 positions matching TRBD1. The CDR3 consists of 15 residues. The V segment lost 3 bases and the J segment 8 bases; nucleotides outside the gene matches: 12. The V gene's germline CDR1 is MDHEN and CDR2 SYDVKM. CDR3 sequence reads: CASSFEGQFVVGYTF. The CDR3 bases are TGTGCCAGCAGTTTTGAGGGACAGTTTGTTGTCGGCTACACCTTC.

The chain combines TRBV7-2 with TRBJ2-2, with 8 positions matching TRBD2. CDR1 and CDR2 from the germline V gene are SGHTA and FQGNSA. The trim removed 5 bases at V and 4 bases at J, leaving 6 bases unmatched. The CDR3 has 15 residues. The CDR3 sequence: CASSRGTRGTGELFF. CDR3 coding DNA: TGTGCCAGCAGCAGGGGGACTAGGGGCACCGGGGAGCTGTTTTTT.

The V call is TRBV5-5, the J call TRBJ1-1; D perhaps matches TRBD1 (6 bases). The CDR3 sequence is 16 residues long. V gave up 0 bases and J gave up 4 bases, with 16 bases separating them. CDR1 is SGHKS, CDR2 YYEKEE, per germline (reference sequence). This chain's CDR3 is CASSLEGTGPPTEAFF. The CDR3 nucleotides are TGTGCCAGCAGCTTGGAAGGAACAGGGCCCCCCACTGAAGCTTTCTTT. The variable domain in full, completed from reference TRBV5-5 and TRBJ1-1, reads DAGVTQSPTHLIKTRGQQVTLRCSPISGHKSVSWYQQVLGQGPQFIFQYYEKEERGRGNFPDRFSARQFPNYSSELNVNALLLGDSALYLCASSLEGTGPPTEAFFGQGTRLTVV.

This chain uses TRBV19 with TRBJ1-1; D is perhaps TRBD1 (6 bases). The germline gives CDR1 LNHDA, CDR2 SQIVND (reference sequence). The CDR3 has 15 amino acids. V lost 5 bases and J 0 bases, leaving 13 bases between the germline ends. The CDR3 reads CASSESGHLNTEAFF. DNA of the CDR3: TGTGCCAGTAGTGAATCGGGACACTTGAACACTGAAGCTTTCTTT.

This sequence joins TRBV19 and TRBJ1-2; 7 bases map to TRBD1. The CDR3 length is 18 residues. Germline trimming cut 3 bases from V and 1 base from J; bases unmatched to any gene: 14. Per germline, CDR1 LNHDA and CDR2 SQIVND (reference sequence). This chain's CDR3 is CASSIVPGQRSLNYGYTF. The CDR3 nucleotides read TGTGCCAGTAGTATCGTCCCGGGACAGCGCTCCCTTAACTATGGCTACACCTTC.

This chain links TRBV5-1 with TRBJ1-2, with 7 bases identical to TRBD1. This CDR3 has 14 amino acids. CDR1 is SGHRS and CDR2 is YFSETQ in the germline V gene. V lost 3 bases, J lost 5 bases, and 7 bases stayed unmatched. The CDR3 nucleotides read TGCGCCAGCAGCTCCGACAGGGCAACTTATGGCTACACCTTC. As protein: CASSSDRATYGYTF.

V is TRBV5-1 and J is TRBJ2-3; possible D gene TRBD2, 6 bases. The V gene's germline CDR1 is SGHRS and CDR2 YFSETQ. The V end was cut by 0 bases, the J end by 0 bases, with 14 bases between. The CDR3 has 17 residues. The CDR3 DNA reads TGCGCCAGCAGCTTGGATGGAGGGAGACACAGCACAGATACGCAGTATTTT. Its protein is CASSLDGGRHSTDTQYF.

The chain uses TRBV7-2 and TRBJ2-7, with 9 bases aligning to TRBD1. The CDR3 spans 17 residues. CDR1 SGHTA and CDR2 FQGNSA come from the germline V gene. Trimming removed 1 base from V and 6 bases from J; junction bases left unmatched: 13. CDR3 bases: TGTGCCAGCAGCTTAGTCGTCGGACAGGGGCGTCTTCGCGAGCAGTACTTC. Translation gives CASSLVVGQGRLREQYF.

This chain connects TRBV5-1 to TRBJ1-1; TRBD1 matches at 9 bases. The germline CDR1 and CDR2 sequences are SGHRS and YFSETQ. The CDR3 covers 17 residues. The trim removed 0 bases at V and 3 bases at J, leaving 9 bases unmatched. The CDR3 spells CASSLGTGDRLDTEAFF. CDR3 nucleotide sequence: TGCGCCAGCAGCTTGGGGACAGGGGACAGACTGGACACTGAAGCTTTCTTT.

Here the CDR3 reads CASSLLETQYF. In DNA form, the CDR3 reads TGTGCCAGCAGCTTACTCGAGACCCAGTACTTC. V and J are TRBV7-6 and TRBJ2-5; D gene unclear. Germline CDR1 reads SGHVS; CDR2 reads FNYEAQ. V was trimmed by 2 bases and J by 5 bases, leaving 3 bases between them. The CDR3 consists of 11 residues.

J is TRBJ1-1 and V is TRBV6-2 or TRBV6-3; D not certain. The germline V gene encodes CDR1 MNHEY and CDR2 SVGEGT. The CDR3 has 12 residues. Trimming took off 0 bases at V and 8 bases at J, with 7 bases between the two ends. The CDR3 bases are TGTGCCAGCAGTTACTCGATCAGGGAAGCTTTCTTT. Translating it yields CASSYSIREAFF.

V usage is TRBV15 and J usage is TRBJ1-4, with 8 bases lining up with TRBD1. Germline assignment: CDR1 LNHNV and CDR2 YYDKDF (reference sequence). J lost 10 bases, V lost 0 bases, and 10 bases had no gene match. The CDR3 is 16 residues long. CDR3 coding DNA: TGTGCCACCAGCAGAGATCACCCAGGGGGCCAGGGAAAACTGTTTTTT. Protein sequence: CATSRDHPGGQGKLFF.

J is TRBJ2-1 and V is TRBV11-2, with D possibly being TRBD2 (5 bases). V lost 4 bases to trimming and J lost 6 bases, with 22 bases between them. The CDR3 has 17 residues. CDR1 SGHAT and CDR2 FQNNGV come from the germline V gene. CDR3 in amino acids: CASSSTIGLNPGNEQFF. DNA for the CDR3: TGTGCCAGCAGCTCGACCATCGGACTCAACCCTGGCAATGAGCAGTTCTTC.

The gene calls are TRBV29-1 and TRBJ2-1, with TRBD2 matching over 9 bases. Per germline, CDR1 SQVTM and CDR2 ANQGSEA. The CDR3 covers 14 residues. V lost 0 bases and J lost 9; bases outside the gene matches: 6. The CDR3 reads CSVEEGGGAVEQFF. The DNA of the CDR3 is TGCAGCGTTGAAGAGGGCGGGGGGGCGGTTGAGCAGTTCTTC.

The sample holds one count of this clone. This chain's CDR3 is CASSPYTGTSSYEQYF. As DNA, the CDR3 is TGTGCCAGCAGTCCATACACCGGGACTAGCAGCTACGAGCAGTACTTC. The J gene is TRBJ2-7, the V gene TRBV5-6; 9 nucleotides line up with TRBD2. V was clipped by 5 bases and J by 3 bases; unmatched bases: 12. Germline V gene lookup returns CDR1 SGHDT and CDR2 YYEEEE. The CDR3 extends over 16 amino acids.

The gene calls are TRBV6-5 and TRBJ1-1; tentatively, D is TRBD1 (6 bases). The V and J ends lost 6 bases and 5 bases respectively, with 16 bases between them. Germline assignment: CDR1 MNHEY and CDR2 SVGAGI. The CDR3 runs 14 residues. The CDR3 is CASRTTQGSTEAFF. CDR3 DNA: TGTGCCAGCAGGACAACACAGGGCTCGACTGAAGCTTTCTTT.

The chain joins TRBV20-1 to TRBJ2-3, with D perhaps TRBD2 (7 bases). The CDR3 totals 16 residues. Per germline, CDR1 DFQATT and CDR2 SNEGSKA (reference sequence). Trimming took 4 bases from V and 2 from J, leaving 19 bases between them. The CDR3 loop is CSANDGGGLVTDTQYF. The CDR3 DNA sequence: TGCAGTGCTAATGATGGGGGGGGCCTTGTCACAGATACGCAGTATTTT.

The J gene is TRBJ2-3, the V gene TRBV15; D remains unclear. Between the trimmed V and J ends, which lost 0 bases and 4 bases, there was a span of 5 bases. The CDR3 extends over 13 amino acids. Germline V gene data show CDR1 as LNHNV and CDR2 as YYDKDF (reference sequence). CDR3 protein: CATSRERADTQYF. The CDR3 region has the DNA TGTGCCACCAGCAGAGAACGGGCAGATACGCAGTATTTT.

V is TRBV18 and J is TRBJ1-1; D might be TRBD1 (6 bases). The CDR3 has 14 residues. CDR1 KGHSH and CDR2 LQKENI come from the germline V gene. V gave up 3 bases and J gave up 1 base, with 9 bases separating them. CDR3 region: CASSPRGSNTEAFF. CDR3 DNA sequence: TGTGCCAGCTCACCCAGGGGTTCGAACACTGAAGCTTTCTTT. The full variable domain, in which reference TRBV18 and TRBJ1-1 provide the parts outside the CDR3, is NAGVMQNPRHLVRRRGQEARLRCSPMKGHSHVYWYRQLPEEGLKFMVYLQKENIIDESGMPKERFSAEFPKEGPSILRIQQVVRGDSAAYFCASSPRGSNTEAFFGQGTRLTVV.

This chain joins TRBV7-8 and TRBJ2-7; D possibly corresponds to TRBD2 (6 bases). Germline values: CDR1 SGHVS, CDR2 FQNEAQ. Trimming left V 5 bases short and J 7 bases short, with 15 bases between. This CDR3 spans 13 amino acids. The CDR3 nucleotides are TGTGCCAGCAGCCCTGGACTGGGACTGGAGCAGTACTTC. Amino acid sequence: CASSPGLGLEQYF.

Here the CDR3 reads CASSLVGGGSGYTF. CDR3 nucleotides: TGTGCCAGCAGCTTAGTGGGAGGGGGGAGCGGCTACACCTTC. This chain uses TRBV7-2 with TRBJ1-2; D possibly corresponds to TRBD1 (6 bases). Trimming shortened V by 1 base and J by 8 bases, and 14 bases separated the two germline ends. The germline CDR1 and CDR2 sequences are SGHTA and FQGNSA. This CDR3 region has 14 residues.

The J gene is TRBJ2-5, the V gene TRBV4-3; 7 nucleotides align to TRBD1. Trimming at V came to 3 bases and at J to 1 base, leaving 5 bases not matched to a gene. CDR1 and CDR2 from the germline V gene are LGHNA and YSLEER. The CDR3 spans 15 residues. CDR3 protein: CASSHYRGPQETQYF. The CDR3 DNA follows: TGCGCCAGCAGCCACTACAGGGGACCCCAAGAGACCCAGTACTTC.

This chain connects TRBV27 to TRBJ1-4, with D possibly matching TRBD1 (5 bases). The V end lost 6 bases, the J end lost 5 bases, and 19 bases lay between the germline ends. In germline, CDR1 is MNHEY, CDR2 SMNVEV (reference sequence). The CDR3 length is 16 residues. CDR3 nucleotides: TGTGCCAGCAGCCCTTTTCCTGGGGGGGAGAATGAAAAACTGTTTTTT. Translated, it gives CASSPFPGGENEKLFF.

The CDR3 nucleotides are TGTGCCAGCAACACCTGGGGGGGGCCCTACAATGAGCAGTTCTTC. It translates to CASNTWGGPYNEQFF. This chain links TRBV5-5 with TRBJ2-1; TRBD2 might be the D (7 bases). Trimming removed 6 bases at V and 2 bases at J, with 15 bases between. This CDR3 has 15 residues. Germline V CDR1 and CDR2: SGHKS, YYEKEE (reference sequence).